One and the same sample provided the 32 T cell receptor beta chains below, sequenced in a study of Ad26.COV2.S vaccination and SARS-CoV-2 variants. The assay was immunoSEQ multiplex PCR, and TCRdb's table has in-frame clones only and misses some. This sample carries about 320,000 clones, 86% of them seen once, and the ten largest clones take around 1.9%. Sample treatment: some 20 received Ad26.COV2.S at low or high dose, single or two shots; several received placebo; per-sample allocation not given. It was on day 63 after the first vaccine or placebo injection that samples were taken. The material sequenced was peripheral blood, taken in a trial of Ad26.COV2.S vaccine versus placebo. These receptors all come from a person aged 18-65 years who received the Ad26.COV2.S COVID-19 vaccine or a placebo.

In nucleotides, the CDR3 is TGTGCCAGCAGCCCCGGGACGCCCGGGGAGCTGTTTTTT. Its protein is CASSPGTPGELFF. The chain employs TRBV5-4 and TRBJ2-2; perhaps D is TRBD1 or TRBD2 (5 bases each). V was pared by 4 bases and J by 6 bases, with 10 bases between. This CDR3 has 13 residues. Germline assignment: CDR1 SGHNT and CDR2 YYREEE (reference sequence).

The V and J genes are TRBV2 and TRBJ1-1; perhaps TRBD1 as D (5 bases). The germline V gene encodes CDR1 SNHLY and CDR2 FYNNEI. The CDR3 is 15 residues long. V was trimmed by 5 bases and J by 1 base, leaving 14 bases between them. CDR3 in amino acids: CASSFPGTGNTEAFF. In DNA, the CDR3 is TGTGCCAGCAGTTTCCCAGGGACGGGGAACACTGAAGCTTTCTTT.

This chain uses TRBV9 with TRBJ2-3; TRBD1 matches 9 bases. CDR1 and CDR2 (germline): SGDLS, YYNGEE. The J segment lost 3 bases and the V segment lost 0 bases, leaving 5 bases of the junction unmatched. The CDR3 is made up of 16 amino acids. The CDR3 reads CASSVGWGQGTDTQYF. CDR3 in DNA: TGTGCCAGCAGCGTAGGTTGGGGACAGGGAACAGATACGCAGTATTTT.

V gene TRBV10-1 combines with J gene TRBJ1-5, with 11 bases identical to TRBD1. This CDR3 has 18 amino acids. Germline CDR1 is WNHNN and CDR2 is SYGVQD (reference sequence). The V segment lost 0 bases and the J segment 6 bases; nucleotides outside the gene matches: 10. The CDR3 sequence: CASSESGQGVFLGQPQHF. The CDR3 bases are TGCGCCAGCAGTGAGTCGGGACAGGGGGTTTTTCTGGGTCAGCCCCAGCATTTT.

In its sample, this clone was seen a few times. The V call is TRBV6-2 or TRBV6-3, the J call TRBJ2-1, with 8 bases fitting TRBD2. The CDR3 length is 17 residues. CDR1 is MNHEY and CDR2 is SVGEGT in the germline V gene. V dropped 6 bases and J dropped 7; count of bases not matched to a gene: 17. CDR3 bases: TGTGCCAGCAGCAAACAAGCGGGTGGCGGGGGGAAAAATGAGCAGTTCTTC. Residues: CASSKQAGGGGKNEQFF.

The chain couples TRBV5-6 to TRBJ1-4; the D is unclear. The germline V gene encodes CDR1 SGHDT and CDR2 YYEEEE. The CDR3 extends over 16 amino acids. V was shortened by 3 bases and J by 4 bases, with 16 bases between the two germline ends. The CDR3 nucleotides read TGTGCCAGCAGCTGGAGCTCCACCCGGGATAATGAAAAACTGTTTTTT. Its translation is CASSWSSTRDNEKLFF.

This clone was seen once. V is TRBV6-2 or TRBV6-3 and J is TRBJ2-7; D assignment may be TRBD1 or TRBD2 (5 bases each). The CDR3 extends over 15 amino acids. Germline V gene sequence: CDR1 MNHEY, CDR2 SVGEGT. Trimming took 2 bases from V and 0 from J, leaving 11 bases between them. The CDR3 DNA sequence: TGTGCCAGCAGTTACGAGGGGTCTAGCTCCTACGAGCAGTACTTC. Translating it yields CASSYEGSSSYEQYF.

V and J are TRBV5-1 and TRBJ2-2; D might be TRBD2 (6 bases). This CDR3 comprises 15 residues. The V and J ends lost 4 bases and 0 bases respectively, with 10 bases between them. Germline assignment: CDR1 SGHRS and CDR2 YFSETQ. This CDR3 reads CASSTGDPNTGELFF. The CDR3 DNA follows: TGCGCCAGCAGCACGGGGGACCCGAACACCGGGGAGCTGTTTTTT.

This chain joins TRBV21-1 and TRBJ1-6; the table's D call, TRBD1, has no DNA check behind it. TRBV21-1 is tagged as a pseudogene. The CDR3 totals 18 residues. CDR3 sequence: CASSKAWAGPPPNSPLHF. The CDR3 nucleotides are TGTGCCAGCAGCAAAGCCTGGGCAGGGCCCCCTCCTAATTCACCCCTCCACTTT.

V usage is TRBV20-1 and J usage is TRBJ2-7, with D perhaps matching TRBD1 (8 bases). The CDR3 covers 11 residues. Trimming shortened V by 7 bases and J by 5 bases, and 12 bases separated the two germline ends. Germline-derived CDR1 and CDR2 are DFQATT and SNEGSKA (reference sequence). DNA for the CDR3: TGCAGTGTTACAGGGGGGGACGAGCAGTACTTC. Encoded protein: CSVTGGDEQYF.

The chain joins TRBV6-2 or TRBV6-3 to TRBJ1-5; D remains unclear. Germline V gene sequence: CDR1 MNHEY, CDR2 SVGEGT. V was trimmed by 5 bases and J by 2 bases, leaving 10 bases between them. There are 14 residues in the CDR3. This CDR3 reads CASSTALGNQPQHF. CDR3 sequence (DNA): TGTGCCAGCAGTACGGCCTTGGGCAATCAGCCCCAGCATTTT.

This clone came up a few times. The rearrangement joins TRBV19 to TRBJ2-2; 7 bases fit TRBD1. Germline CDR1 and CDR2: LNHDA and SQIVND (reference sequence). V dropped 11 bases and J dropped 4; count of bases not matched to a gene: 7. The CDR3 is 13 amino acids. The CDR3 is CASHEGATGELFF. The CDR3 nucleotides are TGTGCCTCCCATGAGGGGGCCACCGGGGAGCTGTTTTTT. Full variable domain (missing parts from reference TRBV19 and TRBJ2-2): DGGITQSPKYLFRKEGQNVTLSCEQNLNHDAMYWYRQDPGQGLRLIYYSQIVNDFQKGDIAEGYSVSREKKESFPLTVTSAQKNPTAFYLCASHEGATGELFFGEGSRLTVL.

The V call is TRBV5-1, the J call TRBJ2-7; D perhaps matches TRBD1 (6 bases). Germline V CDR1 and CDR2: SGHRS, YFSETQ. Trimming took off 0 bases at V and 2 bases at J, with 9 bases between the two ends. The CDR3 has 14 amino acids. CDR3 DNA sequence: TGCGCCAGCAGCTTGGGGACAGTACCCTACGAGCAGTACTTC. Residues: CASSLGTVPYEQYF.

The rearrangement uses TRBV10-3 and TRBJ2-7; the D call may be TRBD1 or TRBD2 (5 bases each). The germline gives CDR1 ENHRY, CDR2 SYGVKD. This CDR3 region has 12 residues. Trimming took off 0 bases at V and 12 bases at J, with 12 bases between the two ends. CDR3 in amino acids: CAISESGAVWYF. CDR3 bases: TGTGCCATCAGTGAGTCCGGGGCCGTCTGGTACTTC.

The chain carries TRBV10-3 and TRBJ1-1; the D gene is possibly TRBD1 (5 bases). CDR1 is ENHRY, CDR2 SYGVKD, per germline. The CDR3 extends over 14 amino acids. V dropped 4 bases and J dropped 5 bases, with 14 bases sitting between them. CDR3 region: CAISVVGGGTEAFF. DNA for the CDR3: TGTGCCATCAGTGTTGTGGGGGGGGGAACTGAAGCTTTCTTT.

The genes are TRBV14 and TRBJ2-1; either TRBD1 or TRBD2 may fit D (5 bases each). Germline-derived CDR1 and CDR2 are SGHDN and FVKESK. This CDR3 has 14 amino acids. Trimming took 1 base from V and 13 from J, leaving 17 bases between them. CDR3 sequence reads: CASSQGDVGEYQFF. The CDR3 DNA sequence: TGTGCCAGCAGCCAAGGAGATGTAGGGGAGTACCAGTTCTTC.

Comments on this clone: An end of the junction differs from the germline gene, which may be a read error. The CDR3 coding sequence is TGTGCCAGCAGCTTAGAGTTGGGGACCGCACCGAGTTTT. Amino acid sequence: CASSLELGTAPSF. V usage is TRBV7-3 and J usage is TRBJ2-3, with D tentatively TRBD1 or TRBD2 (5 bases each). Per the germline V gene, CDR1 is SGHTA and CDR2 is FQGTGA. The CDR3 contains 13 residues.

Points on this clone: Other DNA sequences in the sample encode the same CDR3. This chain connects TRBV18 to TRBJ2-5; the match to TRBD1 covers 11 bases. This CDR3 has 15 amino acids. CDR1 and CDR2 from the germline V gene are KGHSH and LQKENI. J gave up 1 base and V 3 bases, and 1 base lay outside the gene matches. The CDR3: CASSPGTGGQETQYF. The CDR3 DNA follows: TGTGCCAGCTCACCGGGGACAGGGGGCCAAGAGACCCAGTACTTC.

The chain combines TRBV4-2 with TRBJ2-7, with TRBD1 matching over 7 bases. Trimming removed 0 bases from V and 7 bases from J; junction bases left unmatched: 15. The CDR3 consists of 17 residues. Germline CDR1 is LGHNA and CDR2 is YNFKEQ. CDR3 nucleotide sequence: TGTGCCAGCAGCCAAGATTTCCAAGGGACAGCCCCGAGAGAGCAGTACTTC. Residues: CASSQDFQGTAPREQYF.

In its sample, this clone is medium-sized. CDR3 DNA sequence: TGTGCCAGCAGTCAACAGGGGCCTCATCAGCCCCAGCATTTT. This translates into CASSQQGPHQPQHF. The chain couples TRBV6-2 or TRBV6-3 to TRBJ1-5, with 7 bases that match TRBD1. The ends lost 5 bases at V and 5 bases at J; junction bases unmatched: 6. CDR1 is MNHEY, CDR2 SVGEGT, per germline. The CDR3 covers 14 residues.

The rearrangement links TRBV3-1 (or the pseudogene TRBV3-2) to TRBJ1-5; D ambiguous. CDR3 length: 15 residues. With 2 bases removed from V and 1 base from J, the gap between germline ends came to 9 bases. Germline CDR1 is LGHDT and CDR2 is YNNKEL (reference sequence). The CDR3 DNA follows: TGTGCCAGCAGCCAAAGTCACGGGAGCAATCAGCCCCAGCATTTT. Amino acid sequence: CASSQSHGSNQPQHF.

The chain couples TRBV5-6 to TRBJ1-1; a possible D gene is TRBD1 (5 bases). CDR3 length: 16 residues. The V end lost 0 bases, the J end lost 4 bases, and 16 bases lay between the germline ends. Germline V gene data show CDR1 as SGHDT and CDR2 as YYEEEE. The CDR3 bases are TGTGCCAGCAGCTTGGGGGGACTCCAACTCGGCACTGAAGCTTTCTTT. It is translated as CASSLGGLQLGTEAFF. Together with reference TRBV5-6 and TRBJ1-1, the CDR3 gives the full variable domain: DAGVTQSPTHLIKTRGQQVTLRCSPKSGHDTVSWYQQALGQGPQFIFQYYEEEERQRGNFPDRFSGHQFPNYSSELNVNALLLGDSALYLCASSLGGLQLGTEAFFGQGTRLTVV.

CDR3 sequence (DNA): TGTGCCAGCACCCTCTCCTACGAGCAGTACTTC. Translating gives CASTLSYEQYF. This chain links TRBV6-5 with TRBJ2-7; D is unresolved. Germline CDR1 is MNHEY and CDR2 is SVGAGI. This CDR3 is 11 amino acids long. With 7 bases removed from V and 0 bases from J, the gap between germline ends came to 4 bases.

This sequence joins TRBV12-3 or TRBV12-4 and TRBJ1-3; 7 nucleotides line up with TRBD1. The V gene end was trimmed by 10 bases and the J gene end by 4 bases; junction bases not matched to a gene: 7. The CDR3 loop spans 13 amino acids. CDR3: CAMKGGAGNTIYF. The CDR3 DNA reads TGTGCCATGAAAGGGGGCGCCGGAAACACCATATATTTT.

This sequence joins TRBV10-3 and TRBJ1-2; D perhaps matches TRBD1 (5 bases). Germline V lookup: CDR1 ENHRY, CDR2 SYGVKD. The CDR3 is 14 residues long. With 10 bases removed from V and 0 bases from J, the gap between germline ends came to 15 bases. CDR3 DNA sequence: TGTGCCAGCCTCGACAGCCCTTCTAACTATGGCTACACCTTC. It yields the protein CASLDSPSNYGYTF.

The chain employs TRBV6-1 and TRBJ1-5; TRBD1 is a possible D gene (5 bases). V was pared by 3 bases and J by 3 bases, with 12 bases between. There are 15 residues in the CDR3. CDR1 is MNHNS and CDR2 is SASEGT in the germline V gene. In nucleotides, the CDR3 is TGTGCCAGCAGTGATCGAGGGGCCGACAATCAGCCCCAGCATTTT. Translated, it gives CASSDRGADNQPQHF.

The chain employs TRBV5-4 and TRBJ2-5; D call uncertain. This CDR3 is built from 14 residues. Trimming took 0 bases from V and 1 from J, leaving 7 bases between them. The V gene's germline CDR1 is SGHNT and CDR2 YYREEE (reference sequence). As DNA, the CDR3 is TGTGCCAGCAGCTTGGGGCCTGCCCAAGAGACCCAGTACTTC. Translation: CASSLGPAQETQYF.

This clone has only a few counts. This chain connects TRBV7-9 to TRBJ2-2, with 7 nucleotides matching TRBD2. The germline V gene encodes CDR1 SEHNR and CDR2 FQNEAQ (reference sequence). This CDR3 region has 15 residues. With 4 bases clipped from V and 6 bases from J, the junction kept 8 bases outside the gene matches. CDR3 in DNA: TGTGCCAGCAGCTCACCCCTGACTAGCTCCGGGGAGCTGTTTTTT. It translates to CASSSPLTSSGELFF. Full variable domain (outside the CDR3, taken from reference TRBV7-9 and TRBJ2-2): DTGVSQNPRHKITKRGQNVTFRCDPISEHNRLYWYRQTLGQGPEFLTYFQNEAQLEKSRLLSDRFSAERPKGSFSTLEIQRTEQGDSAMYLCASSSPLTSSGELFFGEGSRLTVL.

The genes are TRBV4-1 and TRBJ1-1; weak D call: TRBD1 (6 bases). The germline CDR1 and CDR2 sequences are MGHRA and YSYEKL. The CDR3 consists of 18 residues. V was pared by 3 bases and J by 4 bases, with 24 bases between. CDR3 protein: CASSHLLAISKGGTEAFF. The DNA for the CDR3 is TGCGCCAGCAGCCATTTGTTAGCTATTTCAAAGGGGGGCACTGAAGCTTTCTTT.

The chain combines TRBV10-1 with TRBJ2-2, with D unresolved. Deletions cut 5 bases from V and 4 bases from J, with 11 bases between. CDR1 is WNHNN and CDR2 is SYGVQD in the germline V gene (reference sequence). The CDR3 covers 14 residues. DNA of the CDR3: TGCGCCAGCAGTCCCCTGGGTCTCACCGGGGAGCTGTTTTTT. Protein product: CASSPLGLTGELFF.

The chain employs TRBV6-2 or TRBV6-3 and TRBJ1-1; D is perhaps TRBD1 (5 bases). With 5 bases removed from V and 2 bases from J, the gap between germline ends came to 9 bases. Germline V lookup: CDR1 MNHEY, CDR2 SVGEGT. The CDR3 sequence is 13 residues long. CDR3: CASSTTVNTEAFF. The CDR3 DNA reads TGTGCCAGCAGTACGACAGTAAACACTGAAGCTTTCTTT.

V is TRBV4-1 and J is TRBJ2-5, with 9 positions matching TRBD1. Germline-derived CDR1 and CDR2 are MGHRA and YSYEKL. Trimming removed 3 bases from V and 0 bases from J; junction bases left unmatched: 11. The CDR3 is 18 residues long. The CDR3 region has the DNA TGCGCCAGCAGCCACCCGGGACAGGGAGAGGGGTACCAAGAGACCCAGTACTTC. This gives the protein CASSHPGQGEGYQETQYF.